This T cell receptor (beta chain) stems from a study of naive and memory T cell subsets. Findings of the study overall: From naive to CM, EM and EMRA, diversity decreased and Gini increased. Over 90% of naive TCR sequences appeared only once after error correction, unlike memory subsets.

CMV status came from CD4+ IFNgamma after overnight CMV lysate stimulation. Of note for this clonotype: Its antigen is undetermined.

Germline CDR1 is MGHRA and CDR2 is YSYEKL. V trimming: 0 bases; J trimming: 2 bases; junction bases outside the gene matches: 4. The CDR3 is made up of 16 amino acids. An equimolar mix of two oligonucleotides served as the beta constant-region primer for TRBC1 and TRBC2. Nested alpha and beta constant-region primers with the SP2 primer drove four PCR rounds on ligated cDNA. One entry per CDR3 protein results from TCRdb running MiXCR on the UMI-ligation and nested PCR reads. Counted here are tens of thousands of distinct CDR3 sequences, 9% occurring once; the ten biggest clones make up about 1.3%. The source is a human donor in good health. The source material was naive CD8+ T cells from blood. V is TRBV4-1 and J is TRBJ2-3, with 8 positions matching TRBD2. The CDR3 loop reads CASSQDREGDTDTQYF. The CDR3 region has the DNA TGCGCCAGCAGCCAAGACCGGGAGGGCGACACAGATACGCAGTATTTT.